A selection of T cell receptor beta chains follows, all from one sample in a study of blood T cell repertoires in COVID-19. Libraries were prepared by immunoSEQ multiplex PCR; TCRdb keeps only in-frame clonotypes and omits some of them. The table includes tens of thousands of clones, around 89% detected once. Material for sequencing was peripheral blood. The receptor source for this set is a woman aged 55-69 years with acute or convalescent COVID-19. The CDR3 runs from the conserved cysteine through the conserved F or W. Each record gives: J gene, D gene, clone size, V gene, CDR3 DNA, CDR3 protein. A D gene is named only where the DNA matches it firmly. Some rows have no size entry. The others give once, few or many, or a class for an expanded clone.

TRBJ1-6,NA,once,TRBV7-8,TGTGCCAGCGCGGACTCTTATAATTCACCCCTCCACTTT,CASADSYNSPLHF
TRBJ2-2,NA,NA,TRBV18,TGTGCCAGCTCACTAAAAACAGGCACCGGGGAGCTGTTTTTT,CASSLKTGTGELFF
TRBJ1-4,NA,NA,TRBV6-1,TGTGCCAGCAGTGAATTTTTCGGGAGTGGAGAAAAACTGTTTTTT,CASSEFFGSGEKLFF
TRBJ1-3,TRBD1,NA,TRBV3-1/TRBV3-2,TGTGCCAGCAGCGACCAGGGGGCCGCGGAGCACGCCATATATTTT,CASSDQGAAEHAIYF
TRBJ1-4,NA,NA,TRBV2,TGTGCCAGCAGTGATTACAGGACGGGTGAAAAACTGTTTTTT,CASSDYRTGEKLFF
TRBJ1-1,NA,NA,TRBV3-1/TRBV3-2,TGTGCCAGCAGGGGACTTGGCACTGAAGCTTTCTTT,CASRGLGTEAFF
TRBJ1-4,TRBD1,few,TRBV7-9,TGTGCCAGCAGCGCTCGACAGGGGGCAGGCGAAAAACTGTTTTTT,CASSARQGAGEKLFF
TRBJ2-1,TRBD2,few,TRBV7-3,TGTGCCAGCAGCTTAAGTAGGACTAGCGGCAATGAGCAGTTCTTC,CASSLSRTSGNEQFF
TRBJ1-5,TRBD1,NA,TRBV2,TGTGCCAGCAGGACAGGGGAACAGCCCCAGCATTTT,CASRTGEQPQHF
TRBJ2-1,TRBD2,NA,TRBV27,TGTGCCAGCCAAGGACTAGCGGGGGGTTTCTTATCTGATGAGCAGTTCTTC,CASQGLAGGFLSDEQFF
TRBJ1-2,NA,NA,TRBV6-5,TGTGCCAGCAGTTACACAACGTCCTACTATGGCTACACCTTC,CASSYTTSYYGYTF
TRBJ1-5,NA,NA,TRBV18,TGTGCCAGCTCACACGGACAGAGCAATCAGCCCCAGCATTTT,CASSHGQSNQPQHF
TRBJ1-2,TRBD1,NA,TRBV7-8,TGTGCCAGCAGCTCTAGGACAGGGGGGCCCTATGGCTACACCTTC,CASSSRTGGPYGYTF
TRBJ1-5,NA,NA,TRBV25-1,TGTGCCAGCGGGGGAGGGGCGTCTAATCAGCCCCAGCATTTT,CASGGGASNQPQHF
TRBJ1-1,TRBD1,NA,TRBV9,TGTGCCAGCAGCACGGGACAGCCGAACACTGAAGCTTTCTTT,CASSTGQPNTEAFF
TRBJ2-1,NA,few,TRBV6-5,TGTGCCAGCGTATACACTACTAGGGATGAGCAGTTCTTC,CASVYTTRDEQFF
TRBJ1-6,TRBD1,NA,TRBV5-1,TGCGCCAGCAGCTATACAGGGGGACAGAATTCACCCCTCCACTTT,CASSYTGGQNSPLHF
TRBJ1-2,NA,few,TRBV12-3/TRBV12-4,TGTGCCAGCGCCCAGGGTTATGGCTACACCTTC,CASAQGYGYTF
TRBJ1-2,TRBD1,NA,TRBV2,TGTGCCAGCAGTGAATCAACGACAGGGGTCTATGGCTACACCTTC,CASSESTTGVYGYTF
TRBJ2-1,TRBD2,NA,TRBV7-2,TGTGCCAGCAGCTTAATTGCTAGCGGGGGACGATACAATGAGCAGTTCTTC,CASSLIASGGRYNEQFF
TRBJ1-5,TRBD1,NA,TRBV19,TGTGCCAGTAGCACAGGGGGCTCTCAGCCCCAGCATTTT,CASSTGGSQPQHF
TRBJ1-1,TRBD1,NA,TRBV27,TGTGCCAGCAGTTTATACGGGACAGGGTACACTGAAGCTTTCTTT,CASSLYGTGYTEAFF
TRBJ1-1,TRBD1,NA,TRBV5-1,TGCGCCAGCAGCTCTGGGACAGGGGGCTTCACTGAAGCTTTCTTT,CASSSGTGGFTEAFF
TRBJ1-5,TRBD1,NA,TRBV19,TGTGCCAGTAGTATAGGGACAGGGGGCGGACAGCCCCAGCATTTT,CASSIGTGGGQPQHF
TRBJ2-1,NA,few,TRBV28,TGTGCCAGCAGTCGCGGAGGTTACTCCTACAATGAGCAGTTCTTC,CASSRGGYSYNEQFF
TRBJ1-4,NA,NA,TRBV19,TGTGCCAGTACCGATCGGGTTGACGAAAAACTGTTTTTT,CASTDRVDEKLFF
TRBJ1-1,TRBD1,NA,TRBV7-6,TGTGCCAGCAGCTTATTCATGGGCCAGGGGGACACTGAAGCTTTCTTT,CASSLFMGQGDTEAFF
TRBJ1-2,NA,NA,TRBV3-1/TRBV3-2,TGTGCCAGCAGCCGAGTACTCAGCGTTAACTATGGCTACACCTTC,CASSRVLSVNYGYTF